This T cell receptor beta chain came from a study of blood T cells in healthy people across ages. Primed by a sample-barcoded 5' primer and a J-beta primer mix, a second PCR proceeded for roughly 6 to 12 cycles. The template-switch adaptor was a 5' adaptor with 12 random nucleotides. It tagged each cDNA molecule. Samples each returned at least 2.5 million CDR3-containing paired-end reads. One entry per CDR3 protein, called by TCRdb with MiXCR from the 5' RACE reads. There are fewer than 2,000,000 distinct CDR3 sequences in the sample; almost 35% occur only once, and around 11% lies in the top ten. Study-wide points: There was a strong correlation between TCR beta diversity and naive T cell percentage. Expanded clonotype shifts may have been confounded, as the donors had an unknown CMV status.

Trimming removed 8 bases at V and 6 bases at J, with 17 bases between. The CDR3 totals 13 residues. Note on this clonotype: Antigen unknown.

This chain links TRBV12-3 or TRBV12-4 with TRBJ2-7; D gene unclear. This receptor was identified in a woman aged 25 to 39 in good health. Sequencing input: blood. The CDR3 coding sequence is TGTGCCAGCTGCCCCGCCTGGGGATCCGAGCAGTACTTC. Protein sequence: CASCPAWGSEQYF.